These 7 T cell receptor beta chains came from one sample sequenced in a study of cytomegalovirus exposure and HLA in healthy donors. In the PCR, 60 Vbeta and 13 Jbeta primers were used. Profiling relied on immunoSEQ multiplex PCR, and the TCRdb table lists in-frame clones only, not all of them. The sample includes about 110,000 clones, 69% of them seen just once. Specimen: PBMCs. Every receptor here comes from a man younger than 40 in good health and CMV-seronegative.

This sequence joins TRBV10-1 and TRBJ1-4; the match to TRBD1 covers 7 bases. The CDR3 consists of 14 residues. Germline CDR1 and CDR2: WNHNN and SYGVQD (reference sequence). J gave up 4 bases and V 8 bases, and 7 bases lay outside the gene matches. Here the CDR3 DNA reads TGCGCCAGCTACAGACAGGGTTTTAATGAAAAACTGTTTTTT. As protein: CASYRQGFNEKLFF.

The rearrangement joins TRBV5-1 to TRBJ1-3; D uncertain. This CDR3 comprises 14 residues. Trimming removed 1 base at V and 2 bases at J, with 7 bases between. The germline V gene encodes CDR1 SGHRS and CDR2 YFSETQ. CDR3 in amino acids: CASSLSAAGNTIYF. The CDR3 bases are TGCGCCAGCAGCTTGTCGGCGGCTGGAAACACCATATATTTT. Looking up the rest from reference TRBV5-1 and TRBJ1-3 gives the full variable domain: KAGVTQTPRYLIKTRGQQVTLSCSPISGHRSVSWYQQTPGQGLQFLFEYFSETQRNKGNFPGRFSGRQFSNSRSEMNVSTLELGDSALYLCASSLSAAGNTIYFGEGSWLTVV.

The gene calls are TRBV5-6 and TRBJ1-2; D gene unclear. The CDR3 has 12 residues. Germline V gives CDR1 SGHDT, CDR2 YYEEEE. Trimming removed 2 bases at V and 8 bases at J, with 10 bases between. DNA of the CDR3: TGTGCCAGCAGCTTAGCGGGTTGGGGCTACACCTTC. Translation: CASSLAGWGYTF.

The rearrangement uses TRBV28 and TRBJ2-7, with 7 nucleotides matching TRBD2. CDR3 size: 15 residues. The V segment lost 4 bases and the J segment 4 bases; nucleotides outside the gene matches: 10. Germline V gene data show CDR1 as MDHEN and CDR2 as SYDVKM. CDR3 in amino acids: CASSSLGLGNYEQYF. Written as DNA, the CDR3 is TGTGCCAGCAGTTCTCTCGGACTAGGGAATTACGAGCAGTACTTC.

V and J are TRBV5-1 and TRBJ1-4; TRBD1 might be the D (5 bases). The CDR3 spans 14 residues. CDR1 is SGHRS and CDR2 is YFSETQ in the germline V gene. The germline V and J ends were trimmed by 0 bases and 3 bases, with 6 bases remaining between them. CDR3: CASSLDRSNEKLFF. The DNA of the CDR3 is TGCGCCAGCAGCTTGGACAGGTCTAATGAAAAACTGTTTTTT.

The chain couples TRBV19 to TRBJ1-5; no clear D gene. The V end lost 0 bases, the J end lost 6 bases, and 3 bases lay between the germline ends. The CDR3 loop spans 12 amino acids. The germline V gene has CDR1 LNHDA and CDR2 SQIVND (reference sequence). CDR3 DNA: TGTGCCAGTAGTATAGATCGTCAGCCCCAGCATTTT. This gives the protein CASSIDRQPQHF.

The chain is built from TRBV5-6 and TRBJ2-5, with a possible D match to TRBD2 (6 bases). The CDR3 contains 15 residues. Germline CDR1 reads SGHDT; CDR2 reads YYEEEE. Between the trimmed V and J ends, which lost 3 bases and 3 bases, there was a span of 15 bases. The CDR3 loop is CASSSFRRREETQYF. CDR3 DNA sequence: TGTGCCAGCAGCTCCTTCAGACGGAGGGAAGAGACCCAGTACTTC.